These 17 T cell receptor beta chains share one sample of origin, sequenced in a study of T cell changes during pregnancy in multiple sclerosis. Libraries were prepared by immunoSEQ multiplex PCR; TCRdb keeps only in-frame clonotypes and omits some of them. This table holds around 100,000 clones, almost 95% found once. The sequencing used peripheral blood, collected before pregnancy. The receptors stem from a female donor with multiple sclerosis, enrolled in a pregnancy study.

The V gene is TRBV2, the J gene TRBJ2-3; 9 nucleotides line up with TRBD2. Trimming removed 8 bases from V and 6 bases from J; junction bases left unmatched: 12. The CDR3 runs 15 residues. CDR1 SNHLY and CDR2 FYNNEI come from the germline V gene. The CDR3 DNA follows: TGTGCCAGCCGTCGACTAGCGGCCCTTCTGGATACGCAGTATTTT. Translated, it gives CASRRLAALLDTQYF. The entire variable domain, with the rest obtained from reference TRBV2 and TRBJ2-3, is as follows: EPEVTQTPSHQVTQMGQEVILRCVPISNHLYFYWYRQILGQKVEFLVSFYNNEISEKSEIFDDQFSVERPDGSNFTLKIRSTKLEDSAMYFCASRRLAALLDTQYFGPGTRLTVL.

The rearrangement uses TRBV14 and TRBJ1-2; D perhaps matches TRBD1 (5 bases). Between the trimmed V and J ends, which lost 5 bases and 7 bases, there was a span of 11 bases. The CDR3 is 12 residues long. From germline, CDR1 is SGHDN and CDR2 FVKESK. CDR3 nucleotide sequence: TGTGCCAGCAGCTCACAGGTCTCTGGCTACACCTTC. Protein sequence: CASSSQVSGYTF.

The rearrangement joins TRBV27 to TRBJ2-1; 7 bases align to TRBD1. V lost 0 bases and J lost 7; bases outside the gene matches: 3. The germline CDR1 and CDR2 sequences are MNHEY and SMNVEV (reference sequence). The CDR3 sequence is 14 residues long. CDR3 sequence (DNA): TGTGCCAGCAGTTTATCGGGCAGGGGGAATGAGCAGTTCTTC. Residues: CASSLSGRGNEQFF.

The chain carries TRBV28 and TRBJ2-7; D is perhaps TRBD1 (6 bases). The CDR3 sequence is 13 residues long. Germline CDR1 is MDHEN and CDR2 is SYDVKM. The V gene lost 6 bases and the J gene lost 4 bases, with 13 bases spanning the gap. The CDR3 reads CASRFHQGYEQYF. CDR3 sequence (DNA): TGTGCCAGCAGGTTCCACCAGGGGTACGAGCAGTACTTC.

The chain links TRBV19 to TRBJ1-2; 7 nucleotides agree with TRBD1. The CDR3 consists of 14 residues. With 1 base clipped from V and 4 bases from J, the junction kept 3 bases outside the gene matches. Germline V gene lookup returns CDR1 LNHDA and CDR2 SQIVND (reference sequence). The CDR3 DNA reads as TGTGCCAGTAGTATAGGGACAGGTTTCTATGGCTACACCTTC. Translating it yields CASSIGTGFYGYTF.

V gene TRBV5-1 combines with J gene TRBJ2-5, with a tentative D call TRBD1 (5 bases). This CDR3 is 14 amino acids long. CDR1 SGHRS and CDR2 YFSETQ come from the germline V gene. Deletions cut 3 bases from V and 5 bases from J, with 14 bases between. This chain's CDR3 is CASSSRAVGETQYF. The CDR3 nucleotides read TGCGCCAGCAGCTCCAGGGCCGTGGGGGAGACCCAGTACTTC. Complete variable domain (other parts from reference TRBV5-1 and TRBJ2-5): KAGVTQTPRYLIKTRGQQVTLSCSPISGHRSVSWYQQTPGQGLQFLFEYFSETQRNKGNFPGRFSGRQFSNSRSEMNVSTLELGDSALYLCASSSRAVGETQYFGPGTRLLVL.

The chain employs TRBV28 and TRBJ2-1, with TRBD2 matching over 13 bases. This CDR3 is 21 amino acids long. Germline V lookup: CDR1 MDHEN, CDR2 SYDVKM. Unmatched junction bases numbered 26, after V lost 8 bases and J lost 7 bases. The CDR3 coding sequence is TGTGCCAGCGCAAGCCCTTTACCCGGACTAGCGGGAGTCGTAACGCTAAATGAGCAGTTCTTC. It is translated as CASASPLPGLAGVVTLNEQFF.

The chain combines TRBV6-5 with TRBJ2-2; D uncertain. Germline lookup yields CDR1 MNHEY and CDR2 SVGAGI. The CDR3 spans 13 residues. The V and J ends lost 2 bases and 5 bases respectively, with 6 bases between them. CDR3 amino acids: CASSYTRTGELFF. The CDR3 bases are TGTGCCAGCAGTTACACTCGTACCGGGGAGCTGTTTTTT.

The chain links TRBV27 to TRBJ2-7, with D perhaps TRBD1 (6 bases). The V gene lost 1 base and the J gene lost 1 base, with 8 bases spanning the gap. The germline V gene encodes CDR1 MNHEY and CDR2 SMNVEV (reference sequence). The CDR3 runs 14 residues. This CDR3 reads CASSLLGASYEQYF. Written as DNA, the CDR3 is TGTGCCAGCAGTTTATTGGGGGCATCCTACGAGCAGTACTTC.

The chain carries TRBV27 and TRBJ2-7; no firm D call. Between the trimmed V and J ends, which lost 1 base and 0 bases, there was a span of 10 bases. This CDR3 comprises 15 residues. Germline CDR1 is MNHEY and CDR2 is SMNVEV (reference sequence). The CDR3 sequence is CASSLWAQPSYEQYF. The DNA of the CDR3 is TGTGCCAGCAGTTTATGGGCCCAACCCTCCTACGAGCAGTACTTC.

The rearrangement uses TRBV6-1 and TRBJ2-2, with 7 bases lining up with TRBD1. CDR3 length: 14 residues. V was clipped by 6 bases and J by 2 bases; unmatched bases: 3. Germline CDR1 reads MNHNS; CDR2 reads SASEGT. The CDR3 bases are TGTGCCAGCAGCGGGACAGTTAACACCGGGGAGCTGTTTTTT. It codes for CASSGTVNTGELFF.

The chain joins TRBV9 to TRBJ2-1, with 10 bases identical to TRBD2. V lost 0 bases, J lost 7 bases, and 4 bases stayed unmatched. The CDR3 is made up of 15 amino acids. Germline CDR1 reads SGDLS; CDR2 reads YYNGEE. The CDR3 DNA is TGTGCCAGCAGCGTAGAGTCTAGCGGGAGAAATGAGCAGTTCTTC. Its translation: CASSVESSGRNEQFF. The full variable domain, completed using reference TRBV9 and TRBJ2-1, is DSGVTQTPKHLITATGQRVTLRCSPRSGDLSVYWYQQSLDQGLQFLIQYYNGEERAKGNILERFSAQQFPDLHSELNLSSLELGDSALYFCASSVESSGRNEQFFGPGTRLTVL.

The CDR3 is CASSLGSPETQYF. CDR3 DNA sequence: TGTGCCAGCAGCTTGGGCAGCCCAGAGACCCAGTACTTC. The rearrangement joins TRBV7-8 to TRBJ2-5, with D unresolved. Germline CDR1 reads SGHVS; CDR2 reads FQNEAQ. This CDR3 has 13 amino acids. The ends were cut back, 3 bases at V and 4 bases at J, with 9 bases in the middle.

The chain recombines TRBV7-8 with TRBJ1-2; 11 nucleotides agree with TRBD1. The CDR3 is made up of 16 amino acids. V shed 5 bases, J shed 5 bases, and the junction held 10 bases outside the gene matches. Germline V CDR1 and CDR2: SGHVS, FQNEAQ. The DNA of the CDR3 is TGTGCCAGCAGCGACCGAAAAGGACAGGGGGCTTATGGCTACACCTTC. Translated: CASSDRKGQGAYGYTF.

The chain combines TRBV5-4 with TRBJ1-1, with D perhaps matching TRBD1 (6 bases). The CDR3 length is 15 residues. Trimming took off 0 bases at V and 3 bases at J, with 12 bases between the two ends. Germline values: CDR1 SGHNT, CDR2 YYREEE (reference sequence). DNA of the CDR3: TGTGCCAGCAGCTTGGTCGCGGGGGCCGACACTGAAGCTTTCTTT. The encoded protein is CASSLVAGADTEAFF. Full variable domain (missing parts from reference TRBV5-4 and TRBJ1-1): ETGVTQSPTHLIKTRGQQVTLRCSSQSGHNTVSWYQQALGQGPQFIFQYYREEENGRGNFPPRFSGLQFPNYSSELNVNALELDDSALYLCASSLVAGADTEAFFGQGTRLTVV.

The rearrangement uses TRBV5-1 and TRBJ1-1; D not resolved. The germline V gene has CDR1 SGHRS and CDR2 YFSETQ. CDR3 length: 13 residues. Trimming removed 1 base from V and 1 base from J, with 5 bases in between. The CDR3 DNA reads TGCGCCAGCAGCTTGTTAGAGAACACTGAAGCTTTCTTT. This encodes CASSLLENTEAFF.

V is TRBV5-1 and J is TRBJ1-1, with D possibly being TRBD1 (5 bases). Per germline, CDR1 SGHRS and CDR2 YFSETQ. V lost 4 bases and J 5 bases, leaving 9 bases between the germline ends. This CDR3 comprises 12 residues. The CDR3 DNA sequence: TGCGCCAGCAGCCTGCGGGGGACTGAAGCTTTCTTT. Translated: CASSLRGTEAFF. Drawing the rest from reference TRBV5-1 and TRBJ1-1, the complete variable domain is KAGVTQTPRYLIKTRGQQVTLSCSPISGHRSVSWYQQTPGQGLQFLFEYFSETQRNKGNFPGRFSGRQFSNSRSEMNVSTLELGDSALYLCASSLRGTEAFFGQGTRLTVV.